This T cell receptor (beta chain) was obtained from a study of T cells in Graves' hyperthyroidism and ophthalmopathy. This clonotype was counted ten times or more. The diagnoses drew upon clinical symptoms, serum thyroxine and TRAb, thyroid ultrasound and orbital computed tomography. Researchers amplified the TCR beta CDR3 regions from RNA transcripts. First-round RT-PCR targeting the TCR CDR3 was performed with the HTBI primer set. From the multiplex PCR reads, TCRdb called clonotypes with MiXCR, one entry per CDR3 protein. The sample lists some 500,000 distinct CDR3 sequences, approximately 15% occurring once. V was pared by 4 bases and J by 8 bases, with 20 bases of the junction left unmatched. Germline values: CDR1 SGHRS, CDR2 YFSETQ. CDR3 length: 18 amino acids.

The clonotype was recovered from a woman younger than 35 with Graves' hyperthyroidism. Specimen: blood. The genes are TRBV5-1 and TRBJ2-1, with 8 bases that match TRBD1. The DNA of the CDR3 is TGCGCCAGCAGCACGGACAGGGCGAGTTGGAAGCGTTGGGATGAGCAGTTCTTC. It codes for CASSTDRASWKRWDEQFF. The entire variable domain, with the rest obtained from reference TRBV5-1 and TRBJ2-1, is as follows: KAGVTQTPRYLIKTRGQQVTLSCSPISGHRSVSWYQQTPGQGLQFLFEYFSETQRNKGNFPGRFSGRQFSNSRSEMNVSTLELGDSALYLCASSTDRASWKRWDEQFFGPGTRLTVL.